The 18 T cell receptor beta chains below were found in one sample sequenced in a study of cytomegalovirus exposure and HLA in healthy donors. This PCR relied on a set of 60 Vbeta primers and 13 Jbeta primers. Repertoires were generated with immunoSEQ multiplex PCR, while TCRdb's copy carries only in-frame clones and drops some. The repertoire holds around 190,000 clones, with roughly 79% as singletons. The sequenced sample was PBMCs. These receptors originate from a man aged 30-40 years in good health and CMV-seronegative.

The rearrangement joins TRBV10-1 to TRBJ2-7; 7 bases align to TRBD2. In germline, CDR1 is WNHNN, CDR2 SYGVQD (reference sequence). V gave up 3 bases and J gave up 6 bases; unmatched junction bases: 8. The CDR3 sequence is 14 residues long. The chain's CDR3 is CASSDPAGSSEQYF. The CDR3 bases are TGCGCCAGCAGTGATCCAGCGGGGTCTAGCGAGCAGTACTTC.

The CDR3 loop reads CASTSTGGRNNEQFF. Written as DNA, the CDR3 is TGTGCCAGCACCTCGACAGGGGGACGAAACAATGAGCAGTTCTTC. The chain employs TRBV7-9 and TRBJ2-1; 9 bases map to TRBD1. V shed 7 bases, J shed 5 bases, and the junction held 9 bases outside the gene matches. CDR1 SEHNR and CDR2 FQNEAQ come from the germline V gene (reference sequence). The CDR3 has 15 amino acids.

This clone has just a few counts. CDR3 in amino acids: CASSFPGGALTEAFF. Written as DNA, the CDR3 is TGCGCCAGCAGCTTCCCAGGGGGCGCGCTCACTGAAGCTTTCTTT. V is TRBV5-1 and J is TRBJ1-1; 8 bases agree with TRBD1. This CDR3 spans 15 amino acids. The V and J ends lost 2 bases and 4 bases, in that order; junction bases with no gene match: 7. Germline CDR1 SGHRS, CDR2 YFSETQ.

V usage is TRBV29-1 and J usage is TRBJ2-7; D may be TRBD2 (6 bases). The V end was cut by 2 bases, the J end by 4 bases, with 21 bases between. CDR3 length: 16 amino acids. Germline loops: CDR1 SQVTM, CDR2 ANQGSEA. CDR3 nucleotide sequence: TGCAGCGTTGAAACCGCCGGGTTAGCGGAACCTTACGAGCAGTACTTC. It is translated as CSVETAGLAEPYEQYF.

The J gene is TRBJ2-7, the V gene TRBV2, with 9 nucleotides matching TRBD1. The CDR3 is 15 amino acids. CDR1 is SNHLY, CDR2 FYNNEI, per germline. V was pared by 7 bases and J by 5 bases, with 12 bases of the junction left unmatched. CDR3 bases: TGTGCCAGCACACCCCTGGGGACAGGGAAGGACGAGCAGTACTTC. Encoded protein: CASTPLGTGKDEQYF.

This chain uses TRBV21-1 with TRBJ2-5; the tabulated D call, TRBD1, remains unverified against the DNA. TRBV21-1 is classified as a pseudogene. The CDR3 contains 17 residues. The CDR3 nucleotides are TGTGCCAGCAGCACCCCCCGGGGGCAGGGGGTTGGAGAGACCCAGTACTTC. Translation gives CASSTPRGQGVGETQYF.

This clone was seen more than once but under ten times. The chain joins TRBV10-1 to TRBJ2-1; no clear D. CDR3 length: 12 amino acids. Trimming took 4 bases from V and 7 from J, leaving 8 bases between them. Germline V gene data show CDR1 as WNHNN and CDR2 as SYGVQD (reference sequence). CDR3 in amino acids: CASSGGFNEQFF. The CDR3, as DNA: TGCGCCAGCAGTGGAGGTTTTAATGAGCAGTTCTTC.

In its sample, this clone was seen a few times. At one end, the junction sequence differs from germline, possibly due to a read error. The chain recombines TRBV5-4 with TRBJ1-2; TRBD1 agrees at 7 bases. This CDR3 is 13 amino acids long. The germline V gene encodes CDR1 SGHNT and CDR2 YYREEE (reference sequence). The DNA for the CDR3 is TGTGCCAGCAGCTTTACAGGGGCGGGACCAAACACTTTC. Its translation is CASSFTGAGPNTF.

The V and J genes are TRBV7-4 and TRBJ2-2, with 7 bases aligning to TRBD2. The germline V gene has CDR1 SGHVT and CDR2 SQSDAQ. Trimming took 7 bases from V and 7 from J; bases not matched to a gene: 9. CDR3 length: 14 residues. The CDR3 loop is CASTLRGVRGELFF. The CDR3 DNA is TGTGCCAGCACCCTTCGGGGGGTCCGCGGGGAGCTGTTTTTT.

The chain joins TRBV7-3 to TRBJ2-2; 7 bases agree with TRBD2. Germline assignment: CDR1 SGHTA and CDR2 FQGTGA. The CDR3 sequence is 16 residues long. V lost 4 bases to trimming and J lost 0 bases; unmatched junction nucleotides: 5. The CDR3 spells CASSSREDANTGELFF. The CDR3 nucleotides are TGTGCCAGCAGCTCCCGGGAGGACGCGAACACCGGGGAGCTGTTTTTT. Drawing the rest from reference TRBV7-3 and TRBJ2-2, the complete variable domain is GAGVSQTPSNKVTEKGKYVELRCDPISGHTALYWYRQSLGQGPEFLIYFQGTGAADDSGLPNDRFFAVRPEGSVSTLKIQRTERGDSAVYLCASSSREDANTGELFFGEGSRLTVL.

This clone was picked up a small number of times. This chain joins TRBV10-1 and TRBJ2-1, with 12 bases identical to TRBD2. CDR1 is WNHNN and CDR2 is SYGVQD in the germline V gene (reference sequence). The CDR3 extends over 13 amino acids. J lost 7 bases, V lost 10 bases, and 5 bases had no gene match. The CDR3 sequence: CATGTSGLNEQFF. CDR3 nucleotides: TGCGCCACCGGGACTAGCGGGTTGAATGAGCAGTTCTTC.

The chain employs TRBV9 and TRBJ1-1; D unclear. Trimming took 0 bases from V and 3 from J, leaving 15 bases between them. The germline CDR1 and CDR2 sequences are SGDLS and YYNGEE. This CDR3 is 16 amino acids long. The CDR3 sequence: CASSVAAALGDTEAFF. The CDR3 DNA follows: TGTGCCAGCAGCGTAGCGGCAGCCTTGGGCGACACTGAAGCTTTCTTT.

V gene TRBV6-5 combines with J gene TRBJ1-4; no reliable D call. Germline CDR1 is MNHEY and CDR2 is SVGAGI. This CDR3 is built from 13 residues. V lost 6 bases to trimming and J lost 8 bases, with 13 bases between them. The CDR3 spells CASRMETAEKLFF. CDR3 in DNA: TGTGCCAGCAGGATGGAGACGGCAGAAAAACTGTTTTTT.

The V and J genes are TRBV6-1 and TRBJ2-2, with D uncertain. Germline values: CDR1 MNHNS, CDR2 SASEGT. Trimming shortened V by 6 bases and J by 1 base, and 9 bases separated the two germline ends. The CDR3 runs 14 residues. As DNA, the CDR3 is TGTGCCAGCAGCCAGGTTGGGAACACCGGGGAGCTGTTTTTT. This encodes CASSQVGNTGELFF.

J is TRBJ1-4 and V is TRBV15; 9 bases fit TRBD1. CDR3 length equals 15 residues. V lost 3 bases and J lost 4; bases outside the gene matches: 3. In germline, CDR1 is LNHNV, CDR2 YYDKDF (reference sequence). As DNA, the CDR3 is TGTGCCACCAGCAGGGGGGGACAGGGTAATGAAAAACTGTTTTTT. This sequence encodes CATSRGGQGNEKLFF.

This chain links TRBV5-8 with TRBJ2-1, with 12 bases lining up with TRBD2. The CDR3 is 14 residues long. Unmatched junction bases numbered 4, after V lost 2 bases and J lost 10 bases. The germline gives CDR1 SGHTS, CDR2 YDEGEE. As DNA, the CDR3 is TGTGCCAGCAGCTTACTAGCGGGAGGAGGCGAGCAGTTCTTC. It encodes CASSLLAGGGEQFF.

This clone came up once. The chain links TRBV10-3 to TRBJ1-5, with 10 bases identical to TRBD1. CDR1 is ENHRY, CDR2 SYGVKD, per germline. V lost 0 bases and J lost 2; bases outside the gene matches: 13. The CDR3 covers 20 residues. CDR3 region: CAISESRGTGEFQGNQPQHF. Here the CDR3 DNA reads TGTGCCATCAGTGAGTCTAGAGGGACAGGGGAGTTTCAGGGCAATCAGCCCCAGCATTTT.

This clone was picked up one time. The rearrangement uses TRBV28 and TRBJ1-1; the match to TRBD1 covers 7 bases. The CDR3 runs to 14 residues. Germline assignment: CDR1 MDHEN and CDR2 SYDVKM. V trimming: 5 bases; J trimming: 4 bases; junction bases outside the gene matches: 7. The CDR3 is CASSPTGWPTEAFF. The CDR3 bases are TGTGCCAGCAGTCCGACAGGGTGGCCCACTGAAGCTTTCTTT.